This TCR beta chain was found in a study of OX40 agonist ivuxolimab in advanced cancers. With baseline, cycle 4 day 1, and cycle 7 day 1 as timepoints, blood was sampled. In regard to this clone: The antigen remains unidentified.

Looked up from germline, CDR1 is ENHRY and CDR2 is SYGVKD. This CDR3 comprises 13 residues. Trimming at V came to 11 bases and at J to 1 base, leaving 8 bases not matched to a gene. Study-level findings and limits: Some of the nonresponding patients also showed low levels of normalized T-cell clonal expansion. Averaged across samples, CD8+ T cells carried more expanded clones than CD4+ did.

Assay used: immunoSEQ multiplex PCR; TCRdb lists only in-frame clones, some missing. The data contain 60,000 to 75,000 clones, around 90% of them singletons. The origin of this receptor is an adult with an advanced solid tumor such as melanoma, head and neck, liver or kidney cancer. The input for sequencing was CD4+ or CD8+ T cells sorted from blood, taken in a trial of the OX40 agonist ivuxolimab. V usage is TRBV10-3 and J usage is TRBJ2-7; 7 bases agree with TRBD2. The CDR3 spells CASSGDPSYEQYF. As DNA, the CDR3 is TGTGCCTCCAGCGGGGACCCATCCTACGAGCAGTACTTC.